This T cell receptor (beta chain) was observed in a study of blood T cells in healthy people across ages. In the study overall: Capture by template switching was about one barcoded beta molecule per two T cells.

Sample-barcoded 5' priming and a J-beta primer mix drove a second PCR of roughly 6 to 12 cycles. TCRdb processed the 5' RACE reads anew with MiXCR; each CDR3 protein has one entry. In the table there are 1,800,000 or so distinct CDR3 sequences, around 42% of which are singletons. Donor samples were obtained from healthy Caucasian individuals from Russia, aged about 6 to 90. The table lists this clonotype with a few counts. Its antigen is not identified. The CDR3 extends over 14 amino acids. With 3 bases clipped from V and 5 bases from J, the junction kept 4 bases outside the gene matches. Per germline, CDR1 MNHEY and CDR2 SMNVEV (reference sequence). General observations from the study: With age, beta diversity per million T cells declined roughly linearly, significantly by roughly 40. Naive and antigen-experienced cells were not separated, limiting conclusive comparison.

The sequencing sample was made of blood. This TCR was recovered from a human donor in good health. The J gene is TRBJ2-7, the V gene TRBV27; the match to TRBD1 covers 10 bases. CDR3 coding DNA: TGTGCCAGCAGTTTCGACAGGGGGCTAGACGAGCAGTACTTC. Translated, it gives CASSFDRGLDEQYF.